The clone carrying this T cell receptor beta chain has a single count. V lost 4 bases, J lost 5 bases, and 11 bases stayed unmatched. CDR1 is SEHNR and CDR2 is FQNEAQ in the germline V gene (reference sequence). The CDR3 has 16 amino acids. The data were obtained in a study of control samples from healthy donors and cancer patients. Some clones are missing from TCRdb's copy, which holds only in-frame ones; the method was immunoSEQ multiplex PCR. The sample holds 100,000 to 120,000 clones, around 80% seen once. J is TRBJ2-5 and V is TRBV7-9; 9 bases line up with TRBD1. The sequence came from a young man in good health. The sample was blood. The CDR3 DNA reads TGTGCCAGCAGCTGGATGGGACAGGGTTTTAGGGAGACCCAGTACTTC. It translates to CASSWMGQGFRETQYF.